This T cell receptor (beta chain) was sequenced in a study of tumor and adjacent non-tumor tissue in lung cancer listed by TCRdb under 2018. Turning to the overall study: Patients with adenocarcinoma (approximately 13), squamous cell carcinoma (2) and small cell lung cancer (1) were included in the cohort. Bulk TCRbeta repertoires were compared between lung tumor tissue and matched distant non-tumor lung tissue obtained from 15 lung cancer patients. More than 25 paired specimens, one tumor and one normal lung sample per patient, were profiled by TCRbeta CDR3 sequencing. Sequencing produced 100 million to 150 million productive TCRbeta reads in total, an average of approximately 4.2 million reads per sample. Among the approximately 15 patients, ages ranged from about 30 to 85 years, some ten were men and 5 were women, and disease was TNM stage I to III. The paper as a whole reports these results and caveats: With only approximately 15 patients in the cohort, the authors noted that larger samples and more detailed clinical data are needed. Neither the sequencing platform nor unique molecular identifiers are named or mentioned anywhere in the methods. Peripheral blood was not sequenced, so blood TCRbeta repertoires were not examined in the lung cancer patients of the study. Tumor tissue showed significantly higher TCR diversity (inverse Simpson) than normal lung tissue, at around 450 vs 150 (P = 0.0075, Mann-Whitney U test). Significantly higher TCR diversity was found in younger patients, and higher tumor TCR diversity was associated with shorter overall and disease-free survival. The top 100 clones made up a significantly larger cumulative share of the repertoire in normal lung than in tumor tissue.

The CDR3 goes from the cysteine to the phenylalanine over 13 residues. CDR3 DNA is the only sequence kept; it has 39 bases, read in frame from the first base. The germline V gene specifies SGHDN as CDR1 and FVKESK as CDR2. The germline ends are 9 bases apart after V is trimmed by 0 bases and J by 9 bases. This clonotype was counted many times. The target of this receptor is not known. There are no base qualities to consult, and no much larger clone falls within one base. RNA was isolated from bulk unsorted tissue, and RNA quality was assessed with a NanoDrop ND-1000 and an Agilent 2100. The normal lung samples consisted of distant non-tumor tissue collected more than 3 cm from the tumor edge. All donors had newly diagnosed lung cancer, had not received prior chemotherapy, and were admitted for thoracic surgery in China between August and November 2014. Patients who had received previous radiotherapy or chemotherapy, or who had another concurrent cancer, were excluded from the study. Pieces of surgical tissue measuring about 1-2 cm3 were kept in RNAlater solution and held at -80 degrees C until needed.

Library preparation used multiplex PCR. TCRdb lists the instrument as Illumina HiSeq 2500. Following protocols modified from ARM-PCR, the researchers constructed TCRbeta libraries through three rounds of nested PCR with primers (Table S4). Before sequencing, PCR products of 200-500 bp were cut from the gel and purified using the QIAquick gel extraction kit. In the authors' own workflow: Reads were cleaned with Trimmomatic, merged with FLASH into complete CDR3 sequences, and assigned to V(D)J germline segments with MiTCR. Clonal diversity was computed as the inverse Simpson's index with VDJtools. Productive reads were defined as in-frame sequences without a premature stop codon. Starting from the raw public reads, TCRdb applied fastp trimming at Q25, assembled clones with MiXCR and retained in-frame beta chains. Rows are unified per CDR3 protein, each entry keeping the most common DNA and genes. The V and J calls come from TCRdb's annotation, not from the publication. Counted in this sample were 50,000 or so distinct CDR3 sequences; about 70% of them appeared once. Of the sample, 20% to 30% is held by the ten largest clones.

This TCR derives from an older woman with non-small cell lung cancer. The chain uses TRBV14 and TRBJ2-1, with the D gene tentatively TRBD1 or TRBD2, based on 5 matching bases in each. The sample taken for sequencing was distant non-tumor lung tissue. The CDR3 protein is CASSQDGAAEQFF. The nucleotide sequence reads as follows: TGTGCCAGCAGCCAAGACGGGGCAGCTGAGCAGTTCTTC.